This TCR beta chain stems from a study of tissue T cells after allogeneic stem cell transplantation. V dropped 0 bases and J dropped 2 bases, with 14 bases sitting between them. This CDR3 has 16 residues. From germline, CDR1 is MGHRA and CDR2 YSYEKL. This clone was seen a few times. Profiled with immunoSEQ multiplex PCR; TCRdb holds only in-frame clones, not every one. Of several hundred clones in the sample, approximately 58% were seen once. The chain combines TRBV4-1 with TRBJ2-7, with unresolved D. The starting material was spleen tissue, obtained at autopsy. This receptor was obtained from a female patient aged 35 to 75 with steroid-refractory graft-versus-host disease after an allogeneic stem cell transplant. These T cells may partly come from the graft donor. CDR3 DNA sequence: TGCGCCAGCAGCCAAGATCCTTCCGGCAGAGCCTACGAGCAGTACTTC. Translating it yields CASSQDPSGRAYEQYF.